This TCR beta chain appears in the sequencing data of a study of CD8 T cells in Susac syndrome. For the study at large: The Susac syndrome patients were therapy-naive, on corticosteroids, or on intravenous immunoglobulin alone at blood draw.

As for this clonotype: Its cognate antigen is unknown.

Regarding the study as a whole: In total CD8+ repertoires, about 17 Susac-specific public clones were detected, and CD8+ TEMRA repertoires contained roughly five.

Isolation of CD8+ and CD4+ T cells was performed negatively, whereas enrichment of TEMRA cells was done by FACS. The CDR3 runs 17 residues. Trimming left V 5 bases short and J 4 bases short, with 23 bases between. Germline V CDR1 and CDR2: MNHEY, SMNVEV (reference sequence). RNA totalling roughly 0.45 to 1 ug underwent reverse transcription with random hexamers. TCRdb fed the immunoSEQ multiplex PCR reads into MiXCR, producing one record per CDR3 protein. The data hold 75,000 to 95,000 distinct CDR3 sequences, with around 93% observed a single time. Material: CD8+ T cells from PBMCs. The chain links TRBV27 to TRBJ2-5, with D possibly being TRBD1 (5 bases). The origin of this receptor is a human donor with Susac syndrome. In DNA form, the CDR3 reads TGTGCCAGCAGTCCCGGACCGACAGTTTGGAGCAGAGAGACCCAGTACTTC. Translated, it gives CASSPGPTVWSRETQYF.